This TCR beta chain was found in a study of regulatory T cells in long-lasting Graves disease. Study-wide points: Persistent disease favored TRBV28, TRBJ1-2 and TRBJ2-5.

In its sample, this clonotype was seen many times. Its target is not known. As for time point: newly diagnosed GD, antithyroid drugs for less than 3 months. The authors made the TCR library using RNA they extracted from PBMCs. Per the germline V gene, CDR1 is MNHNS and CDR2 is SASEGT. The CDR3 is 15 amino acids. With 1 base removed from V and 4 bases from J, the gap between germline ends came to 13 bases. Both iRepertoire HTBI primers and Arm-PCR of CDR3 regions were used to build the TCR beta libraries. TCRdb re-called the multiplex PCR reads through MiXCR, storing one row per CDR3 protein. The sample records hundreds of thousands of distinct CDR3 sequences, 13% being singletons. The same sample was also studied in work on T cells in Graves' hyperthyroidism and ophthalmopathy. From that paper: In simple terms, a model built on 13 V-J features told ophthalmopathy apart from stable hyperthyroidism.

The sample was peripheral blood mononuclear cells (PBMCs), taken at new diagnosis, from a patient treated with antithyroid drugs. This TCR came from a man between 25 and 39 years old with Graves disease. The V gene is TRBV6-1, the J gene TRBJ2-5; TRBD1 might be the D (5 bases). CDR3 amino acids: CASSEVRTQRETQYF. The CDR3 nucleotides are TGTGCCAGCAGTGAAGTGAGGACACAGAGAGAGACCCAGTACTTC.